This TCR beta chain was identified in a study of early T cells in non-severe SARS-CoV-2 infection. The wider study: The authors sequenced bulk RNA from unsorted whole blood, leaving chains unpaired. Study conclusions and caveats: Reliance on VDJdb matching favored anti-spike CD8 responses; private and CD4 specificities were missed.

Unique molecular identifiers (one per individual cDNA molecule) were attached. TCRdb processed the 5' RACE reads anew with MiXCR; each CDR3 protein has one entry. The sample yields around 55,000 distinct CDR3 sequences, around 14% seen once. At least ten counts were recorded for this clonotype. Its antigen is not known. The CDR3 extends over 15 amino acids. The chain links TRBV21-1 to TRBJ1-5; the D call TRBD1 from the table was never checked on the DNA. TRBV21-1 is an annotated pseudogene. The TCR originated in an adult who was a healthcare worker with PCR-confirmed SARS-CoV-2 infection or an uninfected control (not recorded which). The source material was whole blood, sampled at baseline. CDR3 residues: CASSKGGQGGQPQHF. The CDR3 coding sequence is TGTGCCAGCAGCAAAGGGGGACAGGGCGGACAGCCCCAGCATTTT.